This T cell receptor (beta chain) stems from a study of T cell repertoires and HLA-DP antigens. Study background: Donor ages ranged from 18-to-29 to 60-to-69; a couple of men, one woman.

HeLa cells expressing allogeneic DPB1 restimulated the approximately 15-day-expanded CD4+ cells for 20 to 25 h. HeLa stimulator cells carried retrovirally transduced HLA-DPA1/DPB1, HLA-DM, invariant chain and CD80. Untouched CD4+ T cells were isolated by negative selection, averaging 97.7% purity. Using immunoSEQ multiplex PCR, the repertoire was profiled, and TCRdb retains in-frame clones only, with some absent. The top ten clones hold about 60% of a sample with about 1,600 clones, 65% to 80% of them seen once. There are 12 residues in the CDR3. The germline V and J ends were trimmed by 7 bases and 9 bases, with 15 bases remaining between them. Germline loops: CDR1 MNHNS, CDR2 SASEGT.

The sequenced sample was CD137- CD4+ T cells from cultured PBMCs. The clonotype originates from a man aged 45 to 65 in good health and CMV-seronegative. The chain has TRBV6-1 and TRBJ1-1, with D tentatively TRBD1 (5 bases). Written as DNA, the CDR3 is TGTGCCAGCACTCCTCTGCAGGGCCAAGCTTTCTTT. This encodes CASTPLQGQAFF.